This T cell receptor beta chain appears in the sequencing data of a study of memory CD4+ T cells and cytomegalovirus serostatus. The overall study: Donors were healthy Belgian adults, fewer than ten CMV seropositive and about two dozen seronegative. Study findings and constraints: Of 150 to 200 reported CMV TCRbeta sequences, under 70 were found in memory CD4+ repertoires.

The V and J ends lost 1 base and 7 bases respectively, with 13 bases between them. Germline CDR1 is MNHNS and CDR2 is SASEGT. The CDR3 runs 14 residues. Remarks on this clone: Its cognate antigen is unknown.

The authors' processing: After removing out-of-frame reads, millions of distinct TCRbeta sequences remained. The repertoire was sequenced with immunoSEQ multiplex PCR; TCRdb's copy has only in-frame clones and lacks some. That table supplies the V and J calls and clone size; D and trimming were determined from the DNA. The sample includes about 56,000 clones, over 80% seen only once; the top ten take roughly 0.4%. The sort gate was single viable CD3+CD4+CD8-CD45RO+ cells for memory CD4+ T cells. Sequences were obtained from memory CD4+ T cells from blood. The sequence was obtained from an adult in good health and CMV-seronegative. The chain has TRBV6-1 and TRBJ2-5; perhaps TRBD2 as D (6 bases). The CDR3 is CASSEGLGAGTQYF. The CDR3 DNA follows: TGTGCCAGCAGTGAAGGACTAGGGGCCGGGACCCAGTACTTC.